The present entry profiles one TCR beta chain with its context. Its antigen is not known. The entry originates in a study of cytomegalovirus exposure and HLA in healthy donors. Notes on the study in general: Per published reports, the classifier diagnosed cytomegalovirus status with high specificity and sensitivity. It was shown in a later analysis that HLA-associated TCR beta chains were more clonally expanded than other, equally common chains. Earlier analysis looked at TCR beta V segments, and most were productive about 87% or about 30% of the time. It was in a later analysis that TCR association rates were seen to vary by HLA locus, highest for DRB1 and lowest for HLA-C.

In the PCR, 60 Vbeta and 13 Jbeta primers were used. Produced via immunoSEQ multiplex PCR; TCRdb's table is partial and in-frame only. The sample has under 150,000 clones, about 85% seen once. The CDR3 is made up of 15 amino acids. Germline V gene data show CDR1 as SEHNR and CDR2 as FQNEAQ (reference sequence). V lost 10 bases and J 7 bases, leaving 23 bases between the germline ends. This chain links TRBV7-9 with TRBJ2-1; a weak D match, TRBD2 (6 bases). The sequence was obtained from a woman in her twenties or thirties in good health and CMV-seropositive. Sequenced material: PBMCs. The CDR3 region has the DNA TGTGCCAACACCCACGGGAGCGGAGGGCCTAATGAGCAGTTCTTC. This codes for CANTHGSGGPNEQFF.